The 3 T cell receptor beta chains given below trace back to one sample, sequenced in a study of cytomegalovirus exposure and HLA in healthy donors. Both 60 Vbeta primers and 13 Jbeta primers went into the PCR. Sequencing was performed with immunoSEQ multiplex PCR; in TCRdb, only in-frame clones are kept and a portion is missing. This sample yields some 100,000 clones, of which less than 80% are seen a single time; 6.5% to 8.5% belongs to the top ten. The specimen sequenced was PBMCs. Receptor source: a woman aged 50 to 60 in good health and CMV-seropositive.

The chain has TRBV21-1 and TRBJ2-1; the table assigns TRBD2, which was not confirmed against the DNA. TRBV21-1 has pseudogene status. The CDR3 is 17 amino acids. CDR3 sequence reads: CASSNPRDQLAKDEQFF. The CDR3 DNA reads as TGTGCCAGCAGCAATCCCCGGGACCAACTAGCGAAGGATGAGCAGTTCTTC.

The CDR3 sequence is CASSPLQGSTEAFF. CDR3 DNA: TGCGCCAGCAGCCCACTACAGGGGAGCACTGAAGCTTTCTTT. The chain links TRBV5-1 to TRBJ1-1; 7 nucleotides agree with TRBD1. The V segment lost 4 bases and the J segment 4 bases; nucleotides outside the gene matches: 7. This CDR3 region has 14 residues. CDR1 SGHRS and CDR2 YFSETQ come from the germline V gene.

In its sample, this clone was seen once. The gene calls are TRBV5-1 and TRBJ2-6; D ambiguous. The V end was cut by 4 bases, the J end by 2 bases, with 10 bases between. Germline V gives CDR1 SGHRS, CDR2 YFSETQ. The CDR3 length is 15 residues. CDR3: CASSPWSTGANVLTF. As DNA, the CDR3 is TGCGCCAGCAGCCCCTGGTCTACTGGGGCCAACGTCCTGACTTTC.